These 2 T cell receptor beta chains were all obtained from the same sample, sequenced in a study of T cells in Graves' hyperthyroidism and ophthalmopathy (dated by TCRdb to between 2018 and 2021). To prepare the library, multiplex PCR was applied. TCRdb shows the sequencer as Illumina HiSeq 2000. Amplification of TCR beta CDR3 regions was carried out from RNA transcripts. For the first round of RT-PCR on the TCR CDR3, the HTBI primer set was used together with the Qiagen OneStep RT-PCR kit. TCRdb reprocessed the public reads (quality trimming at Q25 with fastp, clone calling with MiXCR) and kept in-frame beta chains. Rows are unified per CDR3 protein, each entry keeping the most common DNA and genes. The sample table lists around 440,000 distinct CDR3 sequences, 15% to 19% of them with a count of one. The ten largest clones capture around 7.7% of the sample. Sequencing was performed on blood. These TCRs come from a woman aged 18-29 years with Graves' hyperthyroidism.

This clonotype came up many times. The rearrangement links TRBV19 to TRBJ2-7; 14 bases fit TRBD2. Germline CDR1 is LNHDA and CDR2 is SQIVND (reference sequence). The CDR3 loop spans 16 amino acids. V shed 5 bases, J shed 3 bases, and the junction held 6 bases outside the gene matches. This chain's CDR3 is CASSDPGLAGDYEQYF. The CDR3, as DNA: TGTGCCAGTAGTGATCCGGGACTAGCGGGAGACTACGAGCAGTACTTC.

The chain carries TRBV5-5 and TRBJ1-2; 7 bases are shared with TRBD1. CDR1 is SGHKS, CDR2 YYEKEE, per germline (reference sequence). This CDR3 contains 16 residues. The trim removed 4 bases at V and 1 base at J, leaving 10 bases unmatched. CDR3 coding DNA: TGTGCCAGCAGCCCCGGCCAGGGACAGATTAACTATGGCTACACCTTC. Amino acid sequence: CASSPGQGQINYGYTF.